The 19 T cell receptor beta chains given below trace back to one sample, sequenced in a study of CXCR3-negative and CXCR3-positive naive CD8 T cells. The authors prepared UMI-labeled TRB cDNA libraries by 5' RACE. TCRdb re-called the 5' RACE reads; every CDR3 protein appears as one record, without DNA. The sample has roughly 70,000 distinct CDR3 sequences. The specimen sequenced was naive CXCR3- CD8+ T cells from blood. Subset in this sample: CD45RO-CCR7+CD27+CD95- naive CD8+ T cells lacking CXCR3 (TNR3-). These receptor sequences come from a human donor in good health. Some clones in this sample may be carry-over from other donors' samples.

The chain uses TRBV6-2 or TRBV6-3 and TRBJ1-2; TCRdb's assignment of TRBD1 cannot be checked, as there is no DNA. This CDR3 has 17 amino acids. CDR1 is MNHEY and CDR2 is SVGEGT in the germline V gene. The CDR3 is CASSRDRDSWLNYGYTF.

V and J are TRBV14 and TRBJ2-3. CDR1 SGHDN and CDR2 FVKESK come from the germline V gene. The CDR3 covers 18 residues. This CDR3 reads CASSQDLVTIKRTDTQYF.

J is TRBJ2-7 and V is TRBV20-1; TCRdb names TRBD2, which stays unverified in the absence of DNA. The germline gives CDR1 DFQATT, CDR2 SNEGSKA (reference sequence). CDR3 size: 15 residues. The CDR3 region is CSAKGASGGPYEQYF.

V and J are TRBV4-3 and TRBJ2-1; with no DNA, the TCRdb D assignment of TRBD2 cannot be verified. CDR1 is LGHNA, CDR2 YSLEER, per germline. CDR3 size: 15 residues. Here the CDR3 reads CASSLGTSGGREQFF.

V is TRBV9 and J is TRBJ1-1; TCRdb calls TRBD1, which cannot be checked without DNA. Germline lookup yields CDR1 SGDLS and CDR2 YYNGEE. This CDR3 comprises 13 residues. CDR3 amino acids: CASSETGDGEAFF.

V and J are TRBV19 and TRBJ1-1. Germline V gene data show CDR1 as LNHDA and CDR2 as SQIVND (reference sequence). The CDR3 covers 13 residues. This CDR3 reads CASKLGGNTEAFF. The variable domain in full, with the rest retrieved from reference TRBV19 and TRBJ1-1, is DGGITQSPKYLFRKEGQNVTLSCEQNLNHDAMYWYRQDPGQGLRLIYYSQIVNDFQKGDIAEGYSVSREKKESFPLTVTSAQKNPTAFYLCASKLGGNTEAFFGQGTRLTVV.

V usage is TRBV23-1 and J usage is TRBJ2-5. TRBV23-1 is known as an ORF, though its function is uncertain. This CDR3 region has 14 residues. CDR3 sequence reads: CASSQTGVQETQYF.

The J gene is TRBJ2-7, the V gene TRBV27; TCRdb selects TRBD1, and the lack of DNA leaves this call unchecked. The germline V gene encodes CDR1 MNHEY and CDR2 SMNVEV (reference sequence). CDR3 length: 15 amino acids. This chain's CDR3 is CASSPYGMYSYEQYF.

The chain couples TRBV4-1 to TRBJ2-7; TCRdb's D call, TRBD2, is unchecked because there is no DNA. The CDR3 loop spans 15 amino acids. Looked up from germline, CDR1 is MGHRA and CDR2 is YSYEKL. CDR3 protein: CASSQAGRPHYEQYF.

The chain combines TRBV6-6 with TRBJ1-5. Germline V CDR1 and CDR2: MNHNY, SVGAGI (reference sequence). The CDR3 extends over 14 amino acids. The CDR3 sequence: CASTKGQNNQPQHF.

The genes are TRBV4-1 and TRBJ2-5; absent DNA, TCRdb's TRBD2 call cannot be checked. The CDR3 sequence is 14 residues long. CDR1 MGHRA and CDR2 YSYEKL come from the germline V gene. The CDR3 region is CASSLSGGRETQYF.

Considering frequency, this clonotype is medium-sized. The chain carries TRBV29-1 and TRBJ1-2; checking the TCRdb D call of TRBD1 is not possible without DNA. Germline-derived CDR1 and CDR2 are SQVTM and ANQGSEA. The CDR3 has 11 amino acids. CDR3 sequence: CSGETGFGYTF.

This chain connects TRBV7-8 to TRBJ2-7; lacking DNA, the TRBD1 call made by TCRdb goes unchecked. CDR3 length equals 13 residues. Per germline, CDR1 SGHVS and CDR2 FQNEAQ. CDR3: CASSAGQSYEQYF.

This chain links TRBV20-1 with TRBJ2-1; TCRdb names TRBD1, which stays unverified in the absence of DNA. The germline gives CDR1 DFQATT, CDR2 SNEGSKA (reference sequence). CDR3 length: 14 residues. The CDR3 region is CSARGQGDYNEQFF.

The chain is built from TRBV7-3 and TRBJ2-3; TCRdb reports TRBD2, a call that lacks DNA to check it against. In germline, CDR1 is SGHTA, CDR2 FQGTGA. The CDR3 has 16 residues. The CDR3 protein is CASSLGLAPSTDTQYF.

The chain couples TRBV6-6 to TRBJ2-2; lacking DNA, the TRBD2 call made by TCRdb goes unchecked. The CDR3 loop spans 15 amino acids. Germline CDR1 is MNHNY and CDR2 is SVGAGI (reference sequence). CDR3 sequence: CASSFSGEFTGELFF.

CDR3 loop: CASSQDWNEQFF. The V and J genes are TRBV4-1 and TRBJ2-1. This CDR3 has 12 residues. Germline CDR1 and CDR2: MGHRA and YSYEKL.

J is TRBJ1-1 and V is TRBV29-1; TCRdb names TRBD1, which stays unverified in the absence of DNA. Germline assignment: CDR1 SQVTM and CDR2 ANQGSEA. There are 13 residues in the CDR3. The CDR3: CSVGFARGTEAFF.

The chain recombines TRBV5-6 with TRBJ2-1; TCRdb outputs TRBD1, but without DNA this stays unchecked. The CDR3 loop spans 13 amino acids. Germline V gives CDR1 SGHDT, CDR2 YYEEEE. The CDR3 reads CASSPGTKDEQFF.